The 18 T cell receptor beta chains below all came from one sample that was sequenced in a study of control samples from healthy donors and cancer patients. TCRdb's table, derived via immunoSEQ multiplex PCR, lists solely in-frame clones and lacks some. Of fewer than 200,000 clones listed, about 90% are singletons. The sequenced sample consisted of blood. These receptors were taken from a woman aged 25 to 39 in good health.

The CDR3 region has the DNA TGTGCCAGCAGCCATACCGGACAGGGTGTCTATGGCTACACCTTC. Translation gives CASSHTGQGVYGYTF. This rearrangement joins TRBV3-1 (or the pseudogene TRBV3-2) to TRBJ1-2, with 8 bases identical to TRBD1. This CDR3 spans 15 amino acids. The germline V gene has CDR1 LGHDT and CDR2 YNNKEL (reference sequence). The V and J ends lost 3 bases and 4 bases, in that order; junction bases with no gene match: 7.

The chain combines TRBV27 with TRBJ2-7, with 7 bases identical to TRBD1. Trimming cost V 1 base and J 6 bases; bases outside gene matches: 9. The germline V gene encodes CDR1 MNHEY and CDR2 SMNVEV (reference sequence). This CDR3 is 15 amino acids long. CDR3: CASSLFKTGNPEQYF. CDR3 sequence (DNA): TGTGCCAGCAGTTTATTTAAGACAGGGAACCCCGAGCAGTACTTC.

In its sample, this clone was seen a few times. The V and J genes are TRBV7-9 and TRBJ2-7; no clear D gene. The V end lost 1 base, the J end lost 0 bases, and 13 bases lay between the germline ends. The germline V gene encodes CDR1 SEHNR and CDR2 FQNEAQ (reference sequence). The CDR3 has 16 amino acids. The chain's CDR3 is CASSLGSVRSSYEQYF. The DNA for the CDR3 is TGTGCCAGCAGCTTAGGATCGGTAAGGAGCTCCTACGAGCAGTACTTC. Full variable domain (outside the CDR3, taken from reference TRBV7-9 and TRBJ2-7): DTGVSQNPRHKITKRGQNVTFRCDPISEHNRLYWYRQTLGQGPEFLTYFQNEAQLEKSRLLSDRFSAERPKGSFSTLEIQRTEQGDSAMYLCASSLGSVRSSYEQYFGPGTRLTVT.

As DNA, the CDR3 is TGTGCCAGCTGGAATTTCGTTGGCTACACCTTC. This sequence encodes CASWNFVGYTF. V gene TRBV6-5 combines with J gene TRBJ1-2; D gene uncertain. Germline CDR1 is MNHEY and CDR2 is SVGAGI. V was pared by 8 bases and J by 7 bases, with 11 bases between. This CDR3 is 11 amino acids long.

The J gene is TRBJ1-2, the V gene TRBV7-9, with TRBD1 as a possible D gene (6 bases). V dropped 5 bases and J dropped 3 bases, with 16 bases sitting between them. This CDR3 has 15 amino acids. CDR1 and CDR2 from the germline V gene are SEHNR and FQNEAQ (reference sequence). The CDR3 DNA sequence: TGTGCCAGCAGCCCCAACACGAGGGGGGACTATGGCTACACCTTC. Its protein product is CASSPNTRGDYGYTF.

The V gene is TRBV13, the J gene TRBJ1-4, with D unresolved. The CDR3 loop spans 15 amino acids. Germline loops: CDR1 PRHDT, CDR2 FYEKMQ (reference sequence). Deletions cut 0 bases from V and 0 bases from J, with 5 bases between. The CDR3 DNA follows: TGTGCCAGCAGCTTAGGCCTGGCAACTAATGAAAAACTGTTTTTT. As protein: CASSLGLATNEKLFF.

This chain connects TRBV27 to TRBJ2-1; 7 positions match TRBD2. V lost 5 bases to trimming and J lost 3 bases; unmatched junction nucleotides: 7. CDR1 and CDR2 from the germline V gene are MNHEY and SMNVEV (reference sequence). There are 15 residues in the CDR3. CDR3 nucleotides: TGTGCCAGCAGTCCGCTCCTAGCGGTCTACAATGAGCAGTTCTTC. Residues: CASSPLLAVYNEQFF.

This chain links TRBV4-2 with TRBJ1-1; tentatively, D is TRBD1 (5 bases). Trimming took 4 bases from V and 1 from J, leaving 13 bases between them. The CDR3 length is 15 residues. Germline V gene sequence: CDR1 LGHNA, CDR2 YNFKEQ. Written as DNA, the CDR3 is TGTGCCAGCAGCCTCGACGGGGGGGAGAACACTGAAGCTTTCTTT. Translation: CASSLDGGENTEAFF.

V usage is TRBV15 and J usage is TRBJ1-5; tentative D call: TRBD1 (5 bases). The CDR3 sequence is 13 residues long. Trimming cost V 6 bases and J 3 bases, with 9 bases left between them. The germline V gene has CDR1 LNHNV and CDR2 YYDKDF (reference sequence). The CDR3 coding sequence is TGTGCCACCAGTTGGGGGGACAATCAGCCCCAGCATTTT. Residues: CATSWGDNQPQHF.

This chain uses TRBV14 with TRBJ2-1, with 9 bases fitting TRBD2. The CDR3 extends over 17 amino acids. Per the germline V gene, CDR1 is SGHDN and CDR2 is FVKESK. J was trimmed by 2 bases and V by 4 bases; bases with no gene match: 9. The CDR3 sequence is CASSPGDLAGAYNEQFF. CDR3 nucleotide sequence: TGTGCCAGCAGCCCCGGCGATTTAGCGGGAGCCTACAATGAGCAGTTCTTC.

This rearrangement joins TRBV27 to TRBJ2-7; D gene ambiguous. The CDR3 extends over 15 amino acids. CDR1 is MNHEY, CDR2 SMNVEV, per germline (reference sequence). The V and J ends lost 2 bases and 2 bases respectively, with 13 bases between them. The CDR3 DNA reads TGTGCCAGCAGTTTAAGGTCCCCGGCCGCCTACGAGCAGTACTTC. Translating gives CASSLRSPAAYEQYF.

Here the CDR3 DNA reads TGTGCCAGCAGTGAAAGTGGGACAGGGTGGGGGAACACTGAAGCTTTCTTT. It codes for CASSESGTGWGNTEAFF. The J gene is TRBJ1-1, the V gene TRBV2; 9 bases line up with TRBD1. The CDR3 runs 17 residues. The ends lost 2 bases at V and 1 base at J; junction bases unmatched: 8. The germline V gene encodes CDR1 SNHLY and CDR2 FYNNEI.

The genes are TRBV27 and TRBJ1-1; D gene unclear. The CDR3 runs to 16 residues. Germline V gene data show CDR1 as MNHEY and CDR2 as SMNVEV (reference sequence). V shed 10 bases and J shed 0 bases, with 21 bases lying between them. CDR3 DNA: TGTGCCACCTCATTGTCCGCCTCGGGGATGAACACTGAAGCTTTCTTT. Its protein product is CATSLSASGMNTEAFF.

V is TRBV6-5 and J is TRBJ1-1; D possibly corresponds to TRBD1 (6 bases). V lost 7 bases and J lost 3, with 12 bases in between. The CDR3 spans 13 residues. Germline assignment: CDR1 MNHEY and CDR2 SVGAGI. The CDR3 DNA is TGTGCCAGCACGTACAGGGTGGACACTGAAGCTTTCTTT. Translating gives CASTYRVDTEAFF.

The rearrangement joins TRBV10-3 to TRBJ2-7; D is ambiguous. Germline V gene lookup returns CDR1 ENHRY and CDR2 SYGVKD. This CDR3 is built from 13 residues. Trimming shortened V by 10 bases and J by 0 bases, and 13 bases separated the two germline ends. CDR3 in amino acids: CATLGSDSYEQYV. CDR3 nucleotides: TGTGCCACTCTGGGAAGTGACTCCTACGAGCAGTACGTC.

The chain has TRBV5-1 and TRBJ1-1; no definite D call. The germline CDR1 and CDR2 sequences are SGHRS and YFSETQ. The V gene lost 2 bases and the J gene lost 1 base, with 9 bases spanning the gap. The CDR3 covers 14 residues. The CDR3 spells CASSLLDGNTEAFF. In nucleotides, the CDR3 is TGCGCCAGCAGCTTATTGGACGGGAACACTGAAGCTTTCTTT.

The chain carries TRBV5-1 and TRBJ1-2, with TRBD1 as a possible D gene (5 bases). Trimming took off 5 bases at V and 4 bases at J, with 21 bases between the two ends. This CDR3 is built from 16 residues. Germline V gives CDR1 SGHRS, CDR2 YFSETQ. The CDR3 DNA is TGCGCCAGCAGTCAGGAAATGACGGCAGGGAGCTATGGCTACACCTTC. This translates into CASSQEMTAGSYGYTF.

The chain couples TRBV9 to TRBJ1-5, with D uncertain. With 3 bases removed from V and 0 bases from J, the gap between germline ends came to 10 bases. The length of the CDR3 is 15 residues. Germline V CDR1 and CDR2: SGDLS, YYNGEE. CDR3: CASSASGFSNQPQHF. The CDR3 DNA sequence: TGTGCCAGCAGCGCCTCAGGATTTAGCAATCAGCCCCAGCATTTT.